These 23 T cell receptor beta chains were sequenced from one sample in a study of shared clonotypes between healthy human individuals. Assay used: immunoSEQ multiplex PCR; TCRdb lists only in-frame clones, some missing. The sample has roughly 650,000 clones, around 96% seen once. Terminally differentiated effector memory CD45RA+ cells were excluded by CCR7 positive selection of CD45RO-negative cells. Sequencing was carried out using naive CD8+ T cells sorted from blood. Receptors were obtained from a woman under 40 in good health.

The J gene is TRBJ2-5, the V gene TRBV5-6; D not resolved. This CDR3 has 13 residues. The ends were cut back, 0 bases at V and 2 bases at J, with 5 bases in the middle. Germline values: CDR1 SGHDT, CDR2 YYEEEE. The CDR3 region is CASSLVVQETQYF. The CDR3 DNA sequence: TGTGCCAGCAGCTTGGTGGTGCAAGAGACCCAGTACTTC. The variable domain in full, completed from reference TRBV5-6 and TRBJ2-5, reads DAGVTQSPTHLIKTRGQQVTLRCSPKSGHDTVSWYQQALGQGPQFIFQYYEEEERQRGNFPDRFSGHQFPNYSSELNVNALLLGDSALYLCASSLVVQETQYFGPGTRLLVL.

V usage is TRBV9 and J usage is TRBJ1-2; no clear D gene. The V end was cut by 0 bases, the J end by 6 bases, with 12 bases between. Per germline, CDR1 SGDLS and CDR2 YYNGEE. CDR3 size: 14 residues. In nucleotides, the CDR3 is TGTGCCAGCAGCGTAGGTGGCGCCCTGGATGGCTACACCTTC. Residues: CASSVGGALDGYTF.

The chain carries TRBV5-4 and TRBJ2-7; 7 nucleotides match TRBD2. Germline values: CDR1 SGHNT, CDR2 YYREEE (reference sequence). CDR3 size: 15 residues. Trimming removed 7 bases from V and 4 bases from J; junction bases left unmatched: 14. CDR3 bases: TGTGCCAGCCACGATGCGGCTAGCGGAGAATACGAGCAGTACTTC. Translation gives CASHDAASGEYEQYF.

V is TRBV5-5 and J is TRBJ2-7, with D possibly being TRBD1 (5 bases). Germline-derived CDR1 and CDR2 are SGHKS and YYEKEE (reference sequence). This CDR3 is 16 amino acids long. V lost 9 bases and J lost 5, with 27 bases in between. CDR3 sequence (DNA): TGTGCCACCGACTCAAGGCACAGGTCATCCCTGAACGAGCAGTACTTC. Its protein product is CATDSRHRSSLNEQYF. Full variable domain (rest looked up from reference TRBV5-5 and TRBJ2-7): DAGVTQSPTHLIKTRGQQVTLRCSPISGHKSVSWYQQVLGQGPQFIFQYYEKEERGRGNFPDRFSARQFPNYSSELNVNALLLGDSALYLCATDSRHRSSLNEQYFGPGTRLTVT.

The J gene is TRBJ2-7, the V gene TRBV9, with D uncertain. V shed 0 bases and J shed 2 bases, with 12 bases lying between them. Germline CDR1 is SGDLS and CDR2 is YYNGEE. The CDR3 consists of 15 residues. The CDR3: CASSVAGGGAYEQYF. The CDR3 DNA follows: TGTGCCAGCAGCGTAGCTGGTGGCGGAGCCTACGAGCAGTACTTC.

The chain couples TRBV30 to TRBJ1-1; D is perhaps TRBD1 (5 bases). CDR3 size: 15 residues. Trimming took 0 bases from V and 3 from J, leaving 14 bases between them. Germline V gives CDR1 GTSNPN, CDR2 SVGIG (reference sequence). CDR3 protein: CAWSVEGLLYTEAFF. In nucleotides, the CDR3 is TGTGCCTGGAGTGTGGAGGGACTCCTTTACACTGAAGCTTTCTTT.

The chain links TRBV19 to TRBJ2-2, with 8 bases matching TRBD1. V was pared by 2 bases and J by 6 bases, with 5 bases of the junction left unmatched. Germline values: CDR1 LNHDA, CDR2 SQIVND (reference sequence). The CDR3 runs to 15 residues. The DNA for the CDR3 is TGTGCCAGTAGTATACTGCAGGGGGCGGCCGGGGAGCTGTTTTTT. This translates into CASSILQGAAGELFF.

The chain carries TRBV1 and TRBJ1-2; the table assigns TRBD1, which was not confirmed against the DNA. TRBV1 is flagged as a pseudogene. CDR3 length: 14 residues. The CDR3 protein is CTSSPRGKGYGYTF. The DNA for the CDR3 is TGCACCAGCAGCCCGAGGGGGAAGGGCTATGGCTACACCTTC.

The chain is built from TRBV6-1 and TRBJ1-1, with D hard to call. CDR3 length equals 13 residues. Germline CDR1 is MNHNS and CDR2 is SASEGT. The germline V and J ends were trimmed by 6 bases and 7 bases, with 15 bases remaining between them. The CDR3 DNA sequence: TGTGCCAGCAGCGAGAGAGACGGACGTGAAGCTTTCTTT. It is translated as CASSERDGREAFF.

The chain has TRBV10-2 and TRBJ1-2; a weak D match, TRBD1 (6 bases). The CDR3 runs to 13 residues. Trimming took 7 bases from V and 2 from J, leaving 11 bases between them. Germline V gene data show CDR1 as WSHSY and CDR2 as SAAADI. CDR3 residues: CASTPGGNYGYTF. CDR3 in DNA: TGCGCCAGCACCCCGGGGGGCAACTATGGCTACACCTTC.

The chain uses TRBV28 and TRBJ1-1; perhaps TRBD1 as D (5 bases). The CDR3 has 15 residues. Trimming left V 3 bases short and J 4 bases short, with 15 bases between. Germline CDR1 and CDR2: MDHEN and SYDVKM. The CDR3 region is CASSFKAGGGTEAFF. The CDR3 DNA reads TGTGCCAGCAGTTTCAAGGCAGGCGGGGGCACTGAAGCTTTCTTT.

This clone was counted once. CDR3 DNA sequence: TGCAGTGCTAGGGAAGGGGAGGGCTACACCTTC. This gives the protein CSAREGEGYTF. This chain connects TRBV20-1 to TRBJ1-2, with a possible D match to TRBD1 (5 bases). Germline V gives CDR1 DFQATT, CDR2 SNEGSKA (reference sequence). The CDR3 runs to 11 residues. Trimming left V 3 bases short and J 8 bases short, with 10 bases between.

This sequence joins TRBV7-9 and TRBJ2-2, with D possibly TRBD2 on 5 matching bases. V lost 4 bases and J lost 7, with 16 bases in between. CDR1 and CDR2 from the germline V gene are SEHNR and FQNEAQ (reference sequence). The CDR3 runs to 15 residues. CDR3 loop: CASSSLGGPGGELFF. For the CDR3, the DNA is TGTGCCAGCAGCTCCCTGGGCGGGCCCGGCGGGGAGCTGTTTTTT.

The rearrangement joins TRBV5-1 to TRBJ2-3; D remains ambiguous. CDR3 length: 11 residues. V shed 5 bases and J shed 14 bases, with 15 bases lying between them. Germline CDR1 SGHRS, CDR2 YFSETQ. This chain's CDR3 is CASRRLHRAYF. The CDR3 DNA is TGCGCCAGCAGACGGCTTCATCGAGCGTATTTT.

The V and J genes are TRBV4-1 and TRBJ2-7; D is tentatively TRBD1 or TRBD2 (5 bases each). The CDR3 runs 17 residues. The germline gives CDR1 MGHRA, CDR2 YSYEKL. The V gene lost 3 bases and the J gene lost 4 bases, with 22 bases spanning the gap. The CDR3 region is CASSQGPQGRRGYEQYF. The CDR3 region has the DNA TGCGCCAGCAGCCAGGGACCGCAAGGGCGCCGAGGGTACGAGCAGTACTTC.

The chain is built from TRBV7-2 and TRBJ2-1; D gene uncertain. This CDR3 is 14 amino acids long. Germline V CDR1 and CDR2: SGHTA, FQGNSA. The V and J ends lost 5 bases and 3 bases respectively, with 11 bases between them. The DNA for the CDR3 is TGTGCCAGCAGCCCAATGGGAAGCTACAATGAGCAGTTCTTC. Protein: CASSPMGSYNEQFF.

This chain connects TRBV5-1 to TRBJ1-1; TRBD1 might be the D (5 bases). The CDR3 covers 14 residues. Trimming removed 0 bases from V and 6 bases from J, with 12 bases in between. CDR1 and CDR2 from the germline V gene are SGHRS and YFSETQ. The CDR3 reads CASSLVSDRPEAFF. The CDR3 region has the DNA TGCGCCAGCAGCTTGGTGTCAGACAGACCTGAAGCTTTCTTT. Full variable domain (rest looked up from reference TRBV5-1 and TRBJ1-1): KAGVTQTPRYLIKTRGQQVTLSCSPISGHRSVSWYQQTPGQGLQFLFEYFSETQRNKGNFPGRFSGRQFSNSRSEMNVSTLELGDSALYLCASSLVSDRPEAFFGQGTRLTVV.

This rearrangement joins TRBV27 to TRBJ1-5; D perhaps matches TRBD1 (5 bases). CDR1 is MNHEY, CDR2 SMNVEV, per germline (reference sequence). CDR3 length: 14 residues. The ends were cut back, 5 bases at V and 7 bases at J, with 15 bases in the middle. The CDR3 loop reads CASSDGPGWQPQHF. CDR3 bases: TGTGCCAGCAGTGACGGGCCAGGGTGGCAGCCCCAGCATTTT.

The chain combines TRBV18 with TRBJ2-1; D is unclear. V lost 0 bases to trimming and J lost 8 bases, with 14 bases between them. Germline V gene lookup returns CDR1 KGHSH and CDR2 LQKENI. The CDR3 has 15 amino acids. The chain's CDR3 is CASSPPDWTLDEQFF. CDR3 DNA sequence: TGTGCCAGCTCACCACCCGACTGGACCTTGGATGAGCAGTTCTTC.

CDR3: CASSAPSSYNEQFF. The CDR3 nucleotides read TGTGCCAGCAGTGCCCCTAGCTCCTACAATGAGCAGTTCTTC. The chain uses TRBV2 and TRBJ2-1; D is unclear. Trimming took 4 bases from V and 0 from J, leaving 7 bases between them. The CDR3 contains 14 residues. Germline CDR1 SNHLY, CDR2 FYNNEI.

This clone was seen only a few times. The chain combines TRBV7-6 with TRBJ2-1; 9 bases agree with TRBD2. The V gene end was trimmed by 1 base and the J gene end by 8 bases; junction bases not matched to a gene: 12. Germline CDR1 SGHVS, CDR2 FNYEAQ. The CDR3 covers 17 residues. The CDR3 region is CASSLDPLAGGQDEQFF. The CDR3 bases are TGTGCCAGCAGCTTAGACCCGCTCGCGGGAGGGCAGGATGAGCAGTTCTTC.

This chain connects TRBV6-1 to TRBJ1-3; 8 bases line up with TRBD1. The CDR3 spans 16 residues. Trimming cost V 2 bases and J 3 bases; bases outside gene matches: 6. Germline lookup yields CDR1 MNHNS and CDR2 SASEGT. The chain's CDR3 is CASSERTGSGGNTIYF. The CDR3 coding sequence is TGTGCCAGCAGTGAACGGACAGGGTCGGGTGGAAACACCATATATTTT.

J is TRBJ1-1 and V is TRBV30; D not resolved. Trimming took 4 bases from V and 4 from J, leaving 10 bases between them. Germline V CDR1 and CDR2: GTSNPN, SVGIG (reference sequence). The CDR3 has 12 residues. This chain's CDR3 is CAWMGSGTEAFF. Written as DNA, the CDR3 is TGTGCCTGGATGGGATCTGGCACTGAAGCTTTCTTT. Combining the CDR3 with reference TRBV30 and TRBJ1-1 gives the whole variable domain SQTIHQWPATLVQPVGSPLSLECTVEGTSNPNLYWYRQAAGRGLQLLFYSVGIGQISSEVPQNLSASRPQDRQFILSSKKLLLSDSGFYLCAWMGSGTEAFFGQGTRLTVV.